This T cell receptor beta chain was sequenced for a study of Graves' ophthalmopathy and Graves' hyperthyroidism. This clonotype was observed at least ten times. The authors amplified TCR beta CDR3 regions from RNA transcripts. In the first round, RT-PCR was carried out with HTBI primers, and a multiplex PCR formed the second round. TCRdb analysed the multiplex PCR reads with MiXCR anew, one entry per CDR3 protein. The table includes approximately 410,000 distinct CDR3 sequences, roughly 14% detected once. The V gene's germline CDR1 is SGHNT and CDR2 YYREEE (reference sequence). The CDR3 is 15 amino acids. V was cut by 4 bases and J by 4 bases, with 17 bases left in between.

The gene calls are TRBV5-4 and TRBJ2-5; D is perhaps TRBD1 or TRBD2 (6 bases each). This receptor was identified in a woman between 18 and 29 years old with stable Graves' hyperthyroidism. Sequences were obtained from peripheral blood. The DNA for the CDR3 is TGTGCCAGCAGCGGGGGACAAGGGGAGGTAGAGACCCAGTACTTC. It translates to CASSGGQGEVETQYF.